This T cell receptor (beta chain) was profiled in a study of Graves' ophthalmopathy and Graves' hyperthyroidism. In its sample, this clonotype was seen many times. This CDR3 is built from 16 residues. Germline CDR1 MGHDK, CDR2 SYGVNS. Trimming took off 4 bases at V and 6 bases at J, with 18 bases between the two ends. The authors amplified TCR beta CDR3 regions, and they did so from RNA transcripts for repertoire sequencing. Second-round multiplex PCR came after a first-round RT-PCR that employed HTBI primers. TCRdb passed the multiplex PCR reads through MiXCR, listing each CDR3 protein once. Of 650,000 to 900,000 distinct CDR3 sequences listed, roughly 40% are singletons.

The specimen sequenced was peripheral blood. V gene TRBV25-1 combines with J gene TRBJ2-2; D tentatively reads TRBD1 or TRBD2 (5 bases each). This sequence was found in an adult man with Graves' ophthalmopathy. The CDR3 sequence is CASSVWGPLLPGELFF. CDR3 coding DNA: TGTGCCAGCAGTGTTTGGGGACCCCTATTACCCGGGGAGCTGTTTTTT.